The 16 T cell receptor beta chains in this list originate from one sample, sequenced in a study of immune characterization of retroperitoneal liposarcoma. TCRdb redid the calling of the PCR reads with MiXCR, one entry per CDR3 protein. Among some 10,000 distinct CDR3 sequences listed, roughly a quarter were seen once. The sample was tumor tissue. These receptors all stem from a female donor with retroperitoneal liposarcoma.

The V call is TRBV4-1, the J call TRBJ2-3, with D tentatively TRBD1 or TRBD2 (5 bases each). Germline V gene data show CDR1 as MGHRA and CDR2 as YSYEKL. V gave up 1 base and J gave up 2 bases, with 13 bases separating them. This CDR3 region has 16 residues. This CDR3 reads CASSQVNRDDTDTQYF. The DNA of the CDR3 is TGCGCCAGCAGCCAAGTCAACCGGGACGACACAGATACGCAGTATTTT.

The chain couples TRBV6-1 to TRBJ2-1, with D tentatively TRBD1 (5 bases). The V end lost 5 bases, the J end lost 10 bases, and 18 bases lay between the germline ends. Germline V gene data show CDR1 as MNHNS and CDR2 as SASEGT. The length of the CDR3 is 14 residues. This CDR3 reads CASSSPQGGYEQFF. DNA of the CDR3: TGTGCCAGCAGTTCCCCCCAGGGTGGCTACGAGCAGTTCTTC.

This clonotype was found a few times. V usage is TRBV6-6 and J usage is TRBJ1-1; no reliable D call. V was cut by 6 bases and J by 2 bases, with 7 bases left in between. The CDR3 runs to 12 residues. The germline V gene encodes CDR1 MNHNY and CDR2 SVGAGI (reference sequence). DNA for the CDR3: TGTGCCAGCAGAATTAGTAACACTGAAGCTTTCTTT. Its protein product is CASRISNTEAFF.

There are many counts of this clonotype. V usage is TRBV6-1 and J usage is TRBJ2-7, with D hard to call. Germline CDR1 reads MNHNS; CDR2 reads SASEGT. The CDR3 has 11 residues. Trimming removed 3 bases at V and 6 bases at J, with 6 bases between. The CDR3 reads CASSDLREQYF. The CDR3 DNA reads as TGTGCCAGCAGTGACCTGCGCGAGCAGTACTTC.

This chain uses TRBV12-3 or TRBV12-4 with TRBJ2-1; 9 positions match TRBD2. The CDR3 is made up of 14 amino acids. Trimming cost V 5 bases and J 10 bases; bases outside gene matches: 9. CDR3 protein: CASSRTSADYEQFF. CDR3 in DNA: TGTGCCAGCAGTCGGACTAGCGCGGACTACGAGCAGTTCTTC.

This clonotype rates as large. This chain connects TRBV6-1 to TRBJ2-1, with 7 bases aligning to TRBD1. J lost 2 bases, V lost 8 bases, and 15 bases had no gene match. This CDR3 region has 17 residues. CDR1 is MNHNS and CDR2 is SASEGT in the germline V gene. CDR3 bases: TGTGCCAGCCCCGATCGTTCAGGGGGTAAGGCCTACAATGAGCAGTTCTTC. Translated: CASPDRSGGKAYNEQFF.

The V and J genes are TRBV27 and TRBJ2-5; TRBD1 matches at 12 bases. There are 14 residues in the CDR3. The trim removed 6 bases at V and 11 bases at J, leaving 10 bases unmatched. Germline-derived CDR1 and CDR2 are MNHEY and SMNVEV (reference sequence). The CDR3 DNA follows: TGTGCCAGCAGATCCGGGACAGGGGGCAATGAGCAGTACTTC. Its protein is CASRSGTGGNEQYF.

The rearrangement links TRBV6-2 or TRBV6-3 to TRBJ1-2; a weak D match, TRBD1 (6 bases). There are 14 residues in the CDR3. Per germline, CDR1 MNHEY and CDR2 SVGEGT. Trimming took off 6 bases at V and 10 bases at J, with 21 bases between the two ends. The CDR3 is CASRTAGTSDYYTF. The CDR3 DNA is TGTGCCAGCAGAACCGCCGGGACATCCGATTACTACACCTTC.

This clonotype is labeled as large (0.1 to 1%). The chain carries TRBV7-3 and TRBJ2-1; weak D call: TRBD2 (6 bases). The CDR3 runs 13 residues. V was clipped by 5 bases and J by 5 bases, with 10 bases between them. Looked up from germline, CDR1 is SGHTA and CDR2 is FQGTGA. The DNA for the CDR3 is TGTGCCAGCAGCCGTGGGGGGAACAATGAGCAGTTCTTC. Translation gives CASSRGGNNEQFF.

This clonotype was detected many times. V gene TRBV28 combines with J gene TRBJ2-7, with a tentative D call TRBD1 (6 bases). This CDR3 is built from 11 residues. The V gene's germline CDR1 is MDHEN and CDR2 SYDVKM. V lost 7 bases to trimming and J lost 2 bases, with 6 bases between them. DNA for the CDR3: TGTGCCAGCACAGGGGCCTACGAGCAGTACTTC. It encodes CASTGAYEQYF.

A few counts support this clonotype. V gene TRBV12-3 or TRBV12-4 combines with J gene TRBJ2-1, with D perhaps being TRBD1 or TRBD2 (5 bases each). The V end was cut by 5 bases, the J end by 10 bases, with 18 bases between. CDR3 length: 14 residues. CDR3 loop: CASSNRDRGYEQFF. CDR3 nucleotide sequence: TGTGCCAGCAGTAATCGGGACCGTGGTTACGAGCAGTTCTTC.

The V call is TRBV12-3 or TRBV12-4, the J call TRBJ2-5; no clear D. The CDR3 covers 13 residues. The ends were cut back, 6 bases at V and 1 base at J, with 9 bases in the middle. CDR3 DNA sequence: TGTGCCAGCAGCCGTAATCTCCAAGAGACCCAGTACTTC. The encoded protein is CASSRNLQETQYF.

The chain joins TRBV6-5 to TRBJ2-1, with TRBD2 identical over 10 bases. After removal of 4 bases from V and 10 bases from J, the junction contained 10 bases not matched to a gene. Germline assignment: CDR1 MNHEY and CDR2 SVGAGI. The CDR3 runs 15 residues. CDR3 sequence: CASSSASGGFYEQFF. CDR3 DNA sequence: TGTGCCAGCAGTTCAGCTAGCGGGGGATTCTACGAGCAGTTCTTC.

This chain links TRBV7-2 with TRBJ2-1; 7 bases match TRBD2. The end of the DNA fits TRBJ2-7 better, so the J call may be wrong. Germline V CDR1 and CDR2: SGHTA, FQGNSA. The CDR3 consists of 14 residues. CDR3 protein: CASSLGGTTKRQYF. As DNA, the CDR3 is TGTGCCAGCAGCTTGGGGGGGACCACCAAGCGGCAGTACTTC.

This clonotype has a handful of counts. The V call is TRBV24-1, the J call TRBJ2-5; D not resolved. Trimming removed 3 bases from V and 4 bases from J, with 11 bases in between. Germline CDR1 KGHDR, CDR2 SFDVKD. The CDR3 contains 14 residues. CDR3 protein: CATSDRGVRETQYF. CDR3 DNA: TGTGCCACCAGTGATAGAGGAGTTCGAGAGACCCAGTACTTC.

The chain has TRBV7-2 and TRBJ2-4; tentatively, D is TRBD2 (6 bases). Trimming stripped 6 bases from V and 4 bases from J, with 13 bases between. From germline, CDR1 is SGHTA and CDR2 FQGNSA. CDR3 size: 14 residues. The CDR3 DNA reads as TGTGCCAGCAGGCCCGGGACTTGGAAAAACATTCAGTACTTC. Protein product: CASRPGTWKNIQYF. The whole variable domain, filled in from reference TRBV7-2 and TRBJ2-4, reads GAGVSQSPSNKVTEKGKDVELRCDPISGHTALYWYRQSLGQGLEFLIYFQGNSAPDKSGLPSDRFSAERTGGSVSTLTIQRTQQEDSAVYLCASRPGTWKNIQYFGAGTRLSVL.